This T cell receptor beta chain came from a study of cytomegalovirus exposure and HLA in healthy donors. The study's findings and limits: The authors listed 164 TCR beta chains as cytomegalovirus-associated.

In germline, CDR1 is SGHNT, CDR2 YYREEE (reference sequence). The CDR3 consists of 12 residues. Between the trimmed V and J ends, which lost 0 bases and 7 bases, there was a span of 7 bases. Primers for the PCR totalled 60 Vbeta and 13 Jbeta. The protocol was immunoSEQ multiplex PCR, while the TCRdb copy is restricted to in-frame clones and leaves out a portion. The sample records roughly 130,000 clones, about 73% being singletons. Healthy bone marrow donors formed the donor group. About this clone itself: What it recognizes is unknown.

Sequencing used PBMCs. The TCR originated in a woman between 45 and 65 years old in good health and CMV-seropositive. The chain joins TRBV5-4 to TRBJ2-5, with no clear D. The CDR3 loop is CASSLALGTQYF. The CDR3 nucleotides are TGTGCCAGCAGCTTGGCCCTAGGGACCCAGTACTTC.